Shown below are 27 T cell receptor beta chains from a single sample sequenced in a study of blood T cell repertoires in COVID-19. The table came from immunoSEQ multiplex PCR; TCRdb's copy has only in-frame clones and leaves some out. The repertoire holds tens of thousands of clones, with around 87% as singletons. The sample was peripheral blood. All receptors derive from an elderly woman with COVID-19, enrolled during active disease.

This clone was recorded only once. The chain carries TRBV6-5 and TRBJ1-1, with D tentatively TRBD1 (5 bases). CDR1 MNHEY and CDR2 SVGAGI come from the germline V gene. This CDR3 is built from 13 residues. With 7 bases removed from V and 5 bases from J, the gap between germline ends came to 14 bases. The CDR3, as DNA: TGTGCCAGCAACGGCGGGGGGAGTACTGAAGCTTTCTTT. Encoded protein: CASNGGGSTEAFF.

The J gene is TRBJ2-1, the V gene TRBV11-3; 13 nucleotides align to TRBD2. V lost 0 bases to trimming and J lost 4 bases; unmatched junction nucleotides: 3. The germline CDR1 and CDR2 sequences are SGHNT and YENEEA. The CDR3 is 17 amino acids. CDR3 amino acids: CASSLDGTSGVYNEQFF. The CDR3 nucleotides read TGTGCCAGCAGCTTAGATGGGACTAGCGGGGTGTACAATGAGCAGTTCTTC.

CDR3 protein: CASSVRGSSSYNSPLHF. The CDR3 bases are TGTGCCAGCAGTGTTCGCGGTTCGTCCTCCTATAATTCACCCCTCCACTTT. The gene calls are TRBV6-1 and TRBJ1-6; D is unclear. Trimming removed 4 bases from V and 0 bases from J, with 13 bases in between. This CDR3 spans 17 amino acids. CDR1 MNHNS and CDR2 SASEGT come from the germline V gene.

The genes are TRBV5-1 and TRBJ1-2; 11 bases fit TRBD1. V was pared by 2 bases and J by 2 bases, with 5 bases of the junction left unmatched. The CDR3 consists of 16 residues. Germline CDR1 and CDR2: SGHRS and YFSETQ. CDR3 amino acids: CASSFIGQGANYGYTF. As DNA, the CDR3 is TGCGCCAGCAGCTTTATCGGACAGGGGGCAAACTATGGCTACACCTTC.

J is TRBJ1-1 and V is TRBV6-6; maybe TRBD1 (6 bases). CDR1 and CDR2 from the germline V gene are MNHNY and SVGAGI (reference sequence). With 5 bases removed from V and 1 base from J, the gap between germline ends came to 20 bases. This CDR3 region has 17 residues. The chain's CDR3 is CASSLTLRGRWNTEAFF. The CDR3 DNA reads TGTGCCAGCAGTCTAACTTTAAGGGGGAGATGGAACACTGAAGCTTTCTTT.

The rearrangement uses TRBV19 and TRBJ2-7; D is perhaps TRBD1 (5 bases). Germline V gene lookup returns CDR1 LNHDA and CDR2 SQIVND (reference sequence). V was shortened by 5 bases and J by 5 bases, with 13 bases between the two germline ends. The length of the CDR3 is 13 residues. DNA for the CDR3: TGTGCCAGTAGTTCAGGGCAGTTCAACGAGCAGTACTTC. Its protein is CASSSGQFNEQYF.

V usage is TRBV28 and J usage is TRBJ2-2; 8 bases are shared with TRBD2. The CDR3 is made up of 17 amino acids. J gave up 3 bases and V 6 bases, and 12 bases lay outside the gene matches. The germline V gene encodes CDR1 MDHEN and CDR2 SYDVKM. This chain's CDR3 is CASRTAHSGRDTGELFF. The DNA for the CDR3 is TGTGCCAGCAGGACCGCACACAGCGGGAGAGACACCGGGGAGCTGTTTTTT.

V usage is TRBV7-2 and J usage is TRBJ2-1, with 7 bases identical to TRBD2. The V gene end was trimmed by 5 bases and the J gene end by 2 bases; junction bases not matched to a gene: 12. CDR1 and CDR2 (germline): SGHTA, FQGNSA. The length of the CDR3 is 17 residues. In DNA form, the CDR3 reads TGTGCCAGCAGCCCCCCGGGCGGGAGTCGAACCTACAATGAGCAGTTCTTC. This gives the protein CASSPPGGSRTYNEQFF.

This chain joins TRBV19 and TRBJ2-2; perhaps TRBD1 as D (6 bases). Germline-derived CDR1 and CDR2 are LNHDA and SQIVND (reference sequence). Trimming stripped 7 bases from V and 3 bases from J, with 18 bases between. The CDR3 covers 16 residues. The CDR3 bases are TGTGCCAGTAACCTGGGGGCATCCTCGTACACCGGGGAGCTGTTTTTT. It codes for CASNLGASSYTGELFF.

The V gene is TRBV12-3 or TRBV12-4, the J gene TRBJ2-7; perhaps TRBD1 as D (6 bases). Trimming took 7 bases from V and 4 from J, leaving 11 bases between them. This CDR3 has 12 residues. The CDR3 is CASTLGQYEQYF. The CDR3 bases are TGTGCCAGCACCCTCGGACAGTACGAGCAGTACTTC.

The J gene is TRBJ1-6, the V gene TRBV4-1, with D possibly TRBD1 on 6 matching bases. V was shortened by 2 bases and J by 7 bases, with 15 bases between the two germline ends. The CDR3 contains 16 residues. Per germline, CDR1 MGHRA and CDR2 YSYEKL. The CDR3 nucleotides read TGCGCCAGCAGCCAAAACAGGGAGAACAGGAATTCACCCCTCCACTTT. This codes for CASSQNRENRNSPLHF.

About this clone: The junction and the germline gene differ at one end; a read error may be behind it. The chain has TRBV27 and TRBJ1-2; tentative D call: TRBD1 (6 bases). In germline, CDR1 is MNHEY, CDR2 SMNVEV (reference sequence). This CDR3 has 16 residues. The CDR3 protein is CASSSNTRTAKYGYTF. The CDR3 DNA reads TGTGCCAGCAGTTCTAATACTCGGACAGCTAAATATGGCTACACCTTC.

V usage is TRBV19 and J usage is TRBJ2-7; TRBD1 aligns across 8 bases. Unmatched junction bases numbered 3, after V lost 3 bases and J lost 2 bases. Germline values: CDR1 LNHDA, CDR2 SQIVND (reference sequence). CDR3 length: 14 residues. CDR3 amino acids: CASSIGDRPYEQYF. The CDR3 DNA sequence: TGTGCCAGTAGTATTGGGGACAGGCCCTACGAGCAGTACTTC.

In DNA form, the CDR3 reads TGTGCCAGCAGCATCGGGCGGGGGGCCGGCACAGATACGCAGTATTTT. Translating it yields CASSIGRGAGTDTQYF. The chain links TRBV13 to TRBJ2-3; 8 nucleotides line up with TRBD2. The CDR3 has 16 residues. Germline-derived CDR1 and CDR2 are PRHDT and FYEKMQ (reference sequence). After removal of 5 bases from V and 1 base from J, the junction contained 8 bases not matched to a gene. The complete variable domain, with remaining parts taken from reference TRBV13 and TRBJ2-3, reads AAGVIQSPRHLIKEKRETATLKCYPIPRHDTVYWYQQGPGQDPQFLISFYEKMQSDKGSIPDRFSAQQFSDYHSELNMSSLELGDSALYFCASSIGRGAGTDTQYFGPGTRLTVL.

The chain employs TRBV11-2 and TRBJ1-5; maybe TRBD1 (6 bases). Germline V lookup: CDR1 SGHAT, CDR2 FQNNGV. Trimming pared 3 bases from V and 7 bases from J, leaving 16 bases between. This CDR3 region has 15 residues. CDR3 residues: CASSFLQGGDQPQHF. The DNA of the CDR3 is TGTGCCAGCAGCTTTCTACAGGGTGGTGACCAGCCCCAGCATTTT.

J is TRBJ2-1 and V is TRBV9, with TRBD2 matching over 7 bases. The V segment lost 4 bases and the J segment 0 bases; nucleotides outside the gene matches: 10. Looked up from germline, CDR1 is SGDLS and CDR2 is YYNGEE. This CDR3 region has 17 residues. For the CDR3, the DNA is TGTGCCAGCAGCCCAGAGCCAGCGGGATTCTCCTACAATGAGCAGTTCTTC. It is translated as CASSPEPAGFSYNEQFF. The entire variable domain, with the rest obtained from reference TRBV9 and TRBJ2-1, is as follows: DSGVTQTPKHLITATGQRVTLRCSPRSGDLSVYWYQQSLDQGLQFLIQYYNGEERAKGNILERFSAQQFPDLHSELNLSSLELGDSALYFCASSPEPAGFSYNEQFFGPGTRLTVL.

This chain joins TRBV6-4 and TRBJ1-1; the D gene is possibly TRBD1 (5 bases). The V gene lost 4 bases and the J gene lost 1 base, with 7 bases spanning the gap. The V gene's germline CDR1 is MRHNA and CDR2 SNTAGT. The CDR3 is 13 residues long. CDR3 protein: CASSATANTEAFF. CDR3 coding DNA: TGTGCCAGCAGTGCGACAGCGAACACTGAAGCTTTCTTT.

The rearrangement uses TRBV19 and TRBJ2-7; D may be TRBD1 (5 bases). The V and J ends lost 5 bases and 3 bases respectively, with 20 bases between them. The CDR3 covers 16 residues. Germline lookup yields CDR1 LNHDA and CDR2 SQIVND (reference sequence). CDR3 sequence: CASSDNQGRVIYEQYF. The DNA of the CDR3 is TGTGCCAGTAGTGATAATCAGGGAAGGGTAATCTACGAGCAGTACTTC. The variable domain in full, completed from reference TRBV19 and TRBJ2-7, reads DGGITQSPKYLFRKEGQNVTLSCEQNLNHDAMYWYRQDPGQGLRLIYYSQIVNDFQKGDIAEGYSVSREKKESFPLTVTSAQKNPTAFYLCASSDNQGRVIYEQYFGPGTRLTVT.

V gene TRBV6-6 combines with J gene TRBJ2-3; 9 bases are shared with TRBD2. The CDR3 is made up of 15 amino acids. V was pared by 6 bases and J by 4 bases, with 8 bases of the junction left unmatched. CDR1 and CDR2 from the germline V gene are MNHNY and SVGAGI (reference sequence). The CDR3 bases are TGTGCCAGCAGCACCGGGCGGGGGGGGGCAGATACGCAGTATTTT. Residues: CASSTGRGGADTQYF.

This clone occurred once. This chain uses TRBV27 with TRBJ2-1, with D hard to call. From germline, CDR1 is MNHEY and CDR2 SMNVEV (reference sequence). This CDR3 contains 13 residues. Trimming stripped 3 bases from V and 7 bases from J, with 10 bases between. CDR3 loop: CASSLWLKNEQFF. CDR3 nucleotides: TGTGCCAGCAGTTTGTGGCTCAAAAATGAGCAGTTCTTC.

The gene calls are TRBV4-1 and TRBJ1-1; TRBD1 agrees at 9 bases. The ends lost 5 bases at V and 7 bases at J; junction bases unmatched: 8. Germline V gives CDR1 MGHRA, CDR2 YSYEKL. The CDR3 runs 14 residues. Written as DNA, the CDR3 is TGCGCCAGCAGCGTTCACAGGGGGCAGGGTGAAGCTTTCTTT. Translated, it gives CASSVHRGQGEAFF.

In this sample, this clone turned up once. The V call is TRBV5-5, the J call TRBJ1-6; 9 bases agree with TRBD1. This CDR3 region has 15 residues. Germline CDR1 SGHKS, CDR2 YYEKEE (reference sequence). Trimming removed 4 bases from V and 7 bases from J; junction bases left unmatched: 6. This CDR3 is CASSREGQGNSPLHF. In DNA, the CDR3 is TGTGCCAGCAGCCGCGAGGGACAGGGCAATTCACCCCTCCACTTT.

The chain is built from TRBV15 and TRBJ2-1, with 10 bases matching TRBD1. The V gene's germline CDR1 is LNHNV and CDR2 YYDKDF (reference sequence). This CDR3 region has 18 residues. The ends lost 0 bases at V and 7 bases at J; junction bases unmatched: 12. The CDR3 region is CATSRDRVGTGARNEQFF. The DNA of the CDR3 is TGTGCCACCAGCAGAGATCGGGTGGGGACAGGGGCAAGGAATGAGCAGTTCTTC. Variable domain in full (rest from reference TRBV15 and TRBJ2-1): DAMVIQNPRYQVTQFGKPVTLSCSQTLNHNVMYWYQQKSSQAPKLLFHYYDKDFNNEADTPDNFQSRRPNTSFCFLDIRSPGLGDTAMYLCATSRDRVGTGARNEQFFGPGTRLTVL.

The chain couples TRBV21-1 to TRBJ1-2. TRBV21-1 is a recognized pseudogene. The length of the CDR3 is 14 residues. For the CDR3, the DNA is TGTGCCAGCCCTGACTCACCTCTTAACTATGGCTACACCTTC. Translation: CASPDSPLNYGYTF.

This chain uses TRBV6-6 with TRBJ1-2; no firm D call. V lost 2 bases, J lost 0 bases, and 4 bases lay in between. The CDR3 is made up of 13 amino acids. Germline CDR1 is MNHNY and CDR2 is SVGAGI (reference sequence). The CDR3 DNA follows: TGTGCCAGCAGTTACGAGACTAACTATGGCTACACCTTC. It yields the protein CASSYETNYGYTF.

The CDR3 region has the DNA TGTGCCAGCCATAAATGGGGGGAGAACACTGAAGCTTTCTTT. This encodes CASHKWGENTEAFF. This chain joins TRBV28 and TRBJ1-1, with D possibly matching TRBD1 (5 bases). The CDR3 has 14 amino acids. Germline CDR1 MDHEN, CDR2 SYDVKM. The V and J ends lost 8 bases and 1 base respectively, with 14 bases between them.

The J gene is TRBJ1-2, the V gene TRBV4-1; possibly TRBD1 for D (5 bases). From germline, CDR1 is MGHRA and CDR2 YSYEKL. V was cut by 3 bases and J by 5 bases, with 16 bases left in between. This CDR3 is built from 15 residues. In DNA form, the CDR3 reads TGCGCCAGCAGCCATGGGCCTGGGGGGATATATGGCTACACCTTC. Translating gives CASSHGPGGIYGYTF.